Each of the 12 T cell receptor beta chains below was sequenced from the same sample in a study of T cell clonality in common variable immunodeficiency. General study points: Common variable immunodeficiency TCR beta sequences reportedly had fewer deletions and N-nucleotide insertions.

The data were produced by immunoSEQ multiplex PCR, yet TCRdb's version contains in-frame clones alone and is incomplete. The record shows tens of thousands of clones for this sample, with no singletons present. These receptors have no known antigen. Sequenced sample: peripheral blood mononuclear cells. The receptors were sampled from a human donor with common variable immunodeficiency.

This clone was counted at least ten times. The DNA ends 3 residues before the CDR3 does, and the rest of the CDR3 is filled in from the germline J gene. The gene calls are TRBV5-4 and TRBJ2-2, with D possibly TRBD2 on 5 matching bases. The V gene lost 3 bases and the J gene lost 0 bases, with 9 bases spanning the gap. In germline, CDR1 is SGHNT, CDR2 YYREEE (reference sequence). The CDR3 consists of 15 residues. The CDR3: CASSSAVTNTGELFF. The DNA read from the CDR3 is TGTGCCAGCAGCTCAGCGGTTACGAACACCGGGGAG. The whole variable domain, filled in from reference TRBV5-4 and TRBJ2-2, reads ETGVTQSPTHLIKTRGQQVTLRCSSQSGHNTVSWYQQALGQGPQFIFQYYREEENGRGNFPPRFSGLQFPNYSSELNVNALELDDSALYLCASSSAVTNTGELFFGEGSRLTVL.

The table lists this clone with many counts. An end of the junction differs from the germline gene, which may be a read error. The DNA ends 3 residues before the CDR3 does, and the rest of the CDR3 is filled in from the germline J gene. The chain uses TRBV7-7 and TRBJ2-3; D is undetermined. Germline CDR1 SSHAT, CDR2 FNYEAQ (reference sequence). CDR3 size: 13 residues. Incomplete CDR3 DNA: TGTGCTAGCAGCTTAGTCGCGGAGGATACG. It is translated as CASSLVAEDT. From start to end, the CDR3 is CASSLVAEDTQYF.

As concerns this clone: The read stops 3 residues short of the end of the CDR3; the missing end is completed from the germline J gene. V is TRBV20-1 and J is TRBJ2-1; 8 bases agree with TRBD2. The germline gives CDR1 DFQATT, CDR2 SNEGSKA (reference sequence). CDR3 length: 16 residues. Germline trimming cut 0 bases from V and 8 bases from J; bases unmatched to any gene: 12. The CDR3 bases that were read are TGCAGTGCTAGAGATGTTACCAGCGGGAGTGGGGATGAG. Protein product: CSARDVTSGSGDE. The full CDR3 sequence reads CSARDVTSGSGDEQFF.

This clone occurred many times. The read gets to within 3 residues of the CDR3 end, and the germline J gene fills in the rest. The gene calls are TRBV29-1 and TRBJ2-3, with 8 bases fitting TRBD1. Per germline, CDR1 SQVTM and CDR2 ANQGSEA. Trimming cost V 6 bases and J 5 bases; bases outside gene matches: 7. The length of the CDR3 is 13 residues. The CDR3 region is CSVEGQAKDTQYF. CDR3 DNA, as far as it was read: TGCAGCGTGGAGGGACAGGCTAAAGATACG.

This clone showed up many times. The read falls 3 residues short of the CDR3 end, and the missing part is taken from the germline J gene. This chain joins TRBV6-1 and TRBJ1-1, with 9 bases matching TRBD1. CDR1 and CDR2 (germline): MNHNS, SASEGT. The trim removed 3 bases at V and 1 base at J, leaving 6 bases unmatched. The CDR3 loop spans 16 amino acids. Here the CDR3 reads CASSERGGQGNTEAFF. The sequenced part of the CDR3 DNA is TGTGCCAGCAGTGAGCGAGGGGGACAGGGGAACACTGAA.

About this clone itself: From the germline J gene comes the end of the CDR3, since the read stops 3 residues before it. The chain joins TRBV6-1 to TRBJ2-1; D unresolved. CDR3 length equals 15 residues. Germline CDR1 MNHNS, CDR2 SASEGT. V lost 2 bases and J lost 6, with 14 bases in between. The CDR3 spells CASSERGSSGNEQFF. Partial CDR3 DNA: TGTGCCAGCAGTGAACGTGGCTCGTCAGGCAATGAG.

About this clone: The read terminates 3 residues ahead of where the CDR3 ends, so the germline J gene completes it. The chain is built from TRBV6-1 and TRBJ1-6; D is unresolved. Per germline, CDR1 MNHNS and CDR2 SASEGT. V dropped 4 bases and J dropped 10 bases, with 5 bases sitting between them. CDR3 length: 11 amino acids. The CDR3 spells CASSAGSPLHF. CDR3 bases read: TGTGCCAGCAGTGCCGGGTCACCC.

This clone was found a few times. The CDR3 goes on 3 residues after the read ends, and that part is filled in from the germline J gene. J is TRBJ2-7 and V is TRBV7-2, with 12 bases aligning to TRBD1. V lost 3 bases and J lost 5; bases outside the gene matches: 5. The CDR3 has 15 amino acids. Germline V lookup: CDR1 SGHTA, CDR2 FQGNSA. CDR3: CASSFRDRGPHEQYF. The sequenced CDR3 bases are TGTGCCAGCAGCTTCCGGGACAGGGGGCCCCACGAG.

This clone was detected many times. The CDR3 end lies 3 residues beyond the end of the read and is filled in from the germline J gene. This chain uses TRBV18 with TRBJ1-2; 7 bases are shared with TRBD1. With 6 bases clipped from V and 3 bases from J, the junction kept 4 bases outside the gene matches. CDR1 and CDR2 (germline): KGHSH, LQKENI. The CDR3 has 13 residues. CDR3 DNA, as far as it was read: TGTGCCAGCTCCCGCGGGACAGACTATGGC. It is translated as CASSRGTDYG. The entire CDR3 is CASSRGTDYGYTF.

As concerns this clone: The read is 3 residues too short to cover the CDR3 end, so that end is filled in from the germline J gene. The genes are TRBV10-2 and TRBJ1-1, with a tentative D call TRBD1 (6 bases). Germline assignment: CDR1 WSHSY and CDR2 SAAADI. Trimming stripped 3 bases from V and 3 bases from J, with 8 bases between. This CDR3 region has 13 residues. The covered CDR3 bases are TGCGCCAGCAGTGAACAGGGACACACTGAA. It yields the protein CASSEQGHTE. The entire CDR3 is CASSEQGHTEAFF.

This clone was found a few times. The read ends 3 residues before the CDR3 terminus; that terminus is restored from the germline J gene. The chain couples TRBV7-2 to TRBJ2-5; TRBD2 matches 7 bases. Germline CDR1 is SGHTA and CDR2 is FQGNSA. CDR3 size: 14 residues. V shed 5 bases and J 3 bases; nucleotides not matched to a gene: 6. Here the CDR3 reads CASSPGRVEETQYF. CDR3 bases read: TGTGCCAGCAGCCCGGGGAGGGTGGAAGAGACC.

On this clone: The CDR3 end lies 3 residues beyond the end of the read and is filled in from the germline J gene. This chain connects TRBV30 to TRBJ2-7; TRBD2 aligns across 7 bases. Unmatched junction bases numbered 13, after V lost 3 bases and J lost 5 bases. This CDR3 spans 15 amino acids. Germline V gives CDR1 GTSNPN, CDR2 SVGIG (reference sequence). The CDR3 region is CAWSPGTLSGDEQYF. CDR3 DNA (partial): TGTGCCTGGAGCCCCGGGACCCTCAGCGGGGACGAG.